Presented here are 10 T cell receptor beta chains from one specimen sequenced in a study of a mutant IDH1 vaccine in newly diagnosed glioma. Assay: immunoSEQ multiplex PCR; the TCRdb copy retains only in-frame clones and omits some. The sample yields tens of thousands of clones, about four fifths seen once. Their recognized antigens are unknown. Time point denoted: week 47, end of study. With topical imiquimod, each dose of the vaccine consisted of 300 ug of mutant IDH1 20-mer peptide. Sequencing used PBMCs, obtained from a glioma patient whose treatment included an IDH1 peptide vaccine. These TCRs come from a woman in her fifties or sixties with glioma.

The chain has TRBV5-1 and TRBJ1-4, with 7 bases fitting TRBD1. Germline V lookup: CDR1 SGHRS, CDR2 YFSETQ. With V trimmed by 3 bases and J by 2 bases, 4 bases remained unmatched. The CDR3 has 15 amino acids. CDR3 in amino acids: CASSSQGGTNEKLFF. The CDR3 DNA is TGCGCCAGCAGCTCCCAGGGGGGGACTAATGAAAAACTGTTTTTT.

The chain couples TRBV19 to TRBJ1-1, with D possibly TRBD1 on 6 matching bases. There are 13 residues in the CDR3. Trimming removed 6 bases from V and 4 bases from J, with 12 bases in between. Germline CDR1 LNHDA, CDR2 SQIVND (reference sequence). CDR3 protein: CASRQGSGTEAFF. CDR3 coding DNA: TGTGCCAGTAGGCAGGGGAGCGGCACTGAAGCTTTCTTT.

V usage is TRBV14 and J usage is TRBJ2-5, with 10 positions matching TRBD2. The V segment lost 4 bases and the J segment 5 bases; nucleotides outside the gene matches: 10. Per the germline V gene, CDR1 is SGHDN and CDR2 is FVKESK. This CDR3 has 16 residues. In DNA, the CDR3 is TGTGCCAGCAGCCCCCAAGGAGCGGGGGGGCGGGAGACCCAGTACTTC. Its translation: CASSPQGAGGRETQYF.

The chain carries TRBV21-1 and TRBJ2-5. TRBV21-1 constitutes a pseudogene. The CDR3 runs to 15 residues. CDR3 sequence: CASSRRQTNQETQYF. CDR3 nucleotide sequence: TGTGCCAGCAGCAGGAGACAGACTAATCAAGAGACCCAGTACTTC.

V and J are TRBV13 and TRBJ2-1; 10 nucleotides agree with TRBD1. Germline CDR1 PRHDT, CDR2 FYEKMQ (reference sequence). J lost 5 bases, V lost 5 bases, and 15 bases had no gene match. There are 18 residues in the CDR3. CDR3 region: CASSPQGADRGAHNEQFF. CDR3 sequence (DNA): TGTGCCAGCAGCCCACAAGGGGCGGACAGGGGGGCCCACAATGAGCAGTTCTTC.

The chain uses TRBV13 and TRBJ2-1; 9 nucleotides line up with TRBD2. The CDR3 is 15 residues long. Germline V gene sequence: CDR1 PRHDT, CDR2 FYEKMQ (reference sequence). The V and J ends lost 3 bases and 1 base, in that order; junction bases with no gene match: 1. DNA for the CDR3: TGTGCCAGCAGCTTGCGGGGGGGTTCCTACAATGAGCAGTTCTTC. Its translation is CASSLRGGSYNEQFF.

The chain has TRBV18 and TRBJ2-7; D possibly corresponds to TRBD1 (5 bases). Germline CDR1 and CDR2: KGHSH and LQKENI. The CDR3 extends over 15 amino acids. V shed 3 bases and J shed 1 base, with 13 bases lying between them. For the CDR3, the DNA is TGTGCCAGCTCACCGGCGACAGTGAGATCCTACGAGCAGTACTTC. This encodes CASSPATVRSYEQYF.

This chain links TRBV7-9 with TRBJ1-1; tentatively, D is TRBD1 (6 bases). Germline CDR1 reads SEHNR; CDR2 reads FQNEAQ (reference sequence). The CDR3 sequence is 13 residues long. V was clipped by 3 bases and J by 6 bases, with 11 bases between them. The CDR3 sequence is CASSFYRDAEAFF. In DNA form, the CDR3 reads TGTGCCAGCAGCTTTTACAGGGATGCTGAAGCTTTCTTT.

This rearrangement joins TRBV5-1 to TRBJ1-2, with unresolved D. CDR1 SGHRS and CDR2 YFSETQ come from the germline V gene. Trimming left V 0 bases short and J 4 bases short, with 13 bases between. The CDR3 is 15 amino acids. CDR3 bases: TGCGCCAGCAGCTTGGGGACCACCATTCTCTATGGCTACACCTTC. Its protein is CASSLGTTILYGYTF.

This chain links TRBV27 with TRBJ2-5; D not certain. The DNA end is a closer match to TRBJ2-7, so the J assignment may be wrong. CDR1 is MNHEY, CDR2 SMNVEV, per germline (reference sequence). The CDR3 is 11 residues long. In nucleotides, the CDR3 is TGTGCCAGCAGTTCCCACTACGAGCAGTACTTC. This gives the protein CASSSHYEQYF.